One sample yielded the 28 T cell receptor beta chains listed below, sequenced in a study of cytomegalovirus exposure and HLA in healthy donors. The primer mix had 60 Vbeta and 13 Jbeta primers. Measured with immunoSEQ multiplex PCR; TCRdb has only the in-frame clones, and not every one. The table includes under 200,000 clones, about 75% detected once. The sequenced sample was PBMCs. These receptors all come from a female donor in good health and CMV-seronegative.

V and J are TRBV4-3 and TRBJ2-1; 7 bases match TRBD2. Losses at the gene ends were 0 bases for V and 6 bases for J; bases not matched to a gene: 8. CDR1 LGHNA and CDR2 YSLEER come from the germline V gene. CDR3 length: 16 residues. CDR3 protein: CASSQDISGAPNEQFF. Here the CDR3 DNA reads TGCGCCAGCAGCCAAGATATAAGCGGGGCCCCCAATGAGCAGTTCTTC.

The chain has TRBV18 and TRBJ2-5; D is possibly TRBD2 (6 bases). The CDR3 contains 11 residues. The ends were cut back, 6 bases at V and 5 bases at J, with 7 bases in the middle. Germline V gene sequence: CDR1 KGHSH, CDR2 LQKENI. The CDR3 DNA reads TGTGCCAGCTCCCGGGGGGAGACCCAGTACTTC. As protein: CASSRGETQYF.

CDR3 residues: CASSLLVRQGASGELFF. The CDR3 coding sequence is TGTGCCAGCAGTTTATTGGTTCGGCAGGGGGCTAGCGGGGAGCTGTTTTTT. V and J are TRBV27 and TRBJ2-2, with 8 bases that match TRBD1. The CDR3 is 17 residues long. V lost 1 base to trimming and J lost 7 bases; unmatched junction nucleotides: 11. Germline V gives CDR1 MNHEY, CDR2 SMNVEV (reference sequence).

The chain recombines TRBV7-6 with TRBJ2-7; 11 nucleotides match TRBD2. This CDR3 is 15 amino acids long. J gave up 3 bases and V 5 bases, and 6 bases lay outside the gene matches. CDR1 is SGHVS, CDR2 FNYEAQ, per germline. The CDR3 sequence is CASSAKTSGVYEQYF. For the CDR3, the DNA is TGTGCCAGCAGCGCGAAGACTAGCGGGGTCTACGAGCAGTACTTC.

The V call is TRBV28, the J call TRBJ2-7; TRBD1 matches 7 bases. Germline V gene lookup returns CDR1 MDHEN and CDR2 SYDVKM. The CDR3 spans 15 residues. V shed 5 bases, J shed 5 bases, and the junction held 12 bases outside the gene matches. CDR3 protein: CASSKRGRGNHEQYF. CDR3 coding DNA: TGTGCCAGCAGTAAAAGGGGGCGAGGCAATCACGAGCAGTACTTC.

The chain couples TRBV4-2 to TRBJ1-6; TRBD1 matches 7 bases. This CDR3 has 15 residues. The V segment lost 0 bases and the J segment 10 bases; nucleotides outside the gene matches: 6. Germline CDR1 is LGHNA and CDR2 is YNFKEQ. CDR3 DNA: TGTGCCAGCAGCCAAGAATGGACAGGCGCCTCACCCCTCCACTTT. Its translation is CASSQEWTGASPLHF.

This chain uses TRBV7-8 with TRBJ1-1, with D unclear. The germline V gene encodes CDR1 SGHVS and CDR2 FQNEAQ. With 0 bases removed from V and 0 bases from J, the gap between germline ends came to 5 bases. This CDR3 spans 14 amino acids. DNA of the CDR3: TGTGCCAGCAGCTTAGCAGAGATGAACACTGAAGCTTTCTTT. It yields the protein CASSLAEMNTEAFF.

The chain couples TRBV5-1 to TRBJ1-1; maybe TRBD1 (6 bases). The CDR3 covers 14 residues. The germline CDR1 and CDR2 sequences are SGHRS and YFSETQ. The V end was cut by 5 bases, the J end by 1 base, with 12 bases between. This CDR3 is CASRLTGPNTEAFF. CDR3 bases: TGCGCCAGCAGGCTGACAGGTCCGAACACTGAAGCTTTCTTT.

V gene TRBV28 combines with J gene TRBJ1-2; D possibly corresponds to TRBD1 (5 bases). Germline V gene sequence: CDR1 MDHEN, CDR2 SYDVKM. The CDR3 sequence is 13 residues long. V lost 7 bases to trimming and J lost 0 bases, with 9 bases between them. The CDR3 bases are TGTGCCAGCACCCTCAGGGCTAACTATGGCTACACCTTC. It codes for CASTLRANYGYTF.

This clone was seen more than once but under ten times. The chain couples TRBV28 to TRBJ2-5, with D perhaps matching TRBD1 (6 bases). The germline V gene has CDR1 MDHEN and CDR2 SYDVKM. There are 15 residues in the CDR3. Trimming cost V 1 base and J 7 bases, with 16 bases left between them. The CDR3 region is CASSLFPGAKGTQYF. CDR3 coding DNA: TGTGCCAGCAGTTTATTCCCAGGGGCCAAGGGGACCCAGTACTTC.

V usage is TRBV4-3 and J usage is TRBJ1-1, with D uncertain. The germline gives CDR1 LGHNA, CDR2 YSLEER. V dropped 5 bases and J dropped 1 base, with 11 bases sitting between them. CDR3 length equals 14 residues. The CDR3 coding sequence is TGCGCCAGCAGCATCTCGTTAGAGAACACTGAAGCTTTCTTT. Residues: CASSISLENTEAFF.

J is TRBJ2-5 and V is TRBV5-1; D is possibly TRBD1 (5 bases). The germline gives CDR1 SGHRS, CDR2 YFSETQ. Trimming took 2 bases from V and 5 from J, leaving 10 bases between them. The CDR3 has 13 residues. CDR3 sequence: CASSFQGLETQYF. CDR3 in DNA: TGCGCCAGCAGCTTCCAGGGATTGGAGACCCAGTACTTC.

CDR3 coding DNA: TGTGCCTGGGCCCCGAAGACTAGCGGGAGTTGGAATGAGCAGTTCTTC. It codes for CAWAPKTSGSWNEQFF. The chain recombines TRBV30 with TRBJ2-1; 12 positions match TRBD2. Per germline, CDR1 GTSNPN and CDR2 SVGIG (reference sequence). The junction had 12 bases not matched to a gene; V was cut back by 5 bases and J by 7 bases. The CDR3 has 16 amino acids. The variable domain in full, completed from reference TRBV30 and TRBJ2-1, reads SQTIHQWPATLVQPVGSPLSLECTVEGTSNPNLYWYRQAAGRGLQLLFYSVGIGQISSEVPQNLSASRPQDRQFILSSKKLLLSDSGFYLCAWAPKTSGSWNEQFFGPGTRLTVL.

The chain uses TRBV5-1 and TRBJ2-3; 7 bases are shared with TRBD1. V trimming: 4 bases; J trimming: 1 base; junction bases outside the gene matches: 9. This CDR3 comprises 16 residues. Germline CDR1 and CDR2: SGHRS and YFSETQ. The CDR3 loop reads CASSAGTVGGTDTQYF. DNA for the CDR3: TGCGCCAGCAGCGCAGGGACAGTCGGGGGCACAGATACGCAGTATTTT.

The V call is TRBV19, the J call TRBJ2-3, with D possibly matching TRBD2 (5 bases). Germline assignment: CDR1 LNHDA and CDR2 SQIVND (reference sequence). This CDR3 comprises 13 residues. Trimming stripped 6 bases from V and 6 bases from J, with 13 bases between. This CDR3 reads CASRDSRGDTQYF. DNA for the CDR3: TGTGCCAGTAGGGACTCCCGCGGCGATACGCAGTATTTT.

A remark on this clone: The sample contains more than one DNA sequence encoding this CDR3. This chain connects TRBV18 to TRBJ2-5; 11 bases fit TRBD2. Germline V gives CDR1 KGHSH, CDR2 LQKENI. V dropped 0 bases and J dropped 4; count of bases not matched to a gene: 4. CDR3 length: 16 amino acids. As DNA, the CDR3 is TGTGCCAGCTCACCACCGGGCCTAGCGGGAGGAGAGACCCAGTACTTC. It specifies CASSPPGLAGGETQYF.

This clone was seen a few times. The chain links TRBV11-2 to TRBJ2-3, with 8 bases aligning to TRBD2. J was trimmed by 5 bases and V by 2 bases; bases with no gene match: 6. The CDR3 sequence is 15 residues long. Germline loops: CDR1 SGHAT, CDR2 FQNNGV. The DNA of the CDR3 is TGTGCCAGCAGCTTATTAGCGGGGTCGGGAGATACGCAGTATTTT. Translating gives CASSLLAGSGDTQYF.

This chain links TRBV4-2 with TRBJ2-5; 8 nucleotides line up with TRBD2. Per the germline V gene, CDR1 is LGHNA and CDR2 is YNFKEQ. CDR3 length: 15 residues. The V segment lost 7 bases and the J segment 5 bases; nucleotides outside the gene matches: 12. In DNA form, the CDR3 reads TGTGCCAGCACCGGGACTAGAGGTTTTGGGGAGACCCAGTACTTC. Encoded protein: CASTGTRGFGETQYF.

V is TRBV13 and J is TRBJ2-7; D might be TRBD1 (6 bases). This CDR3 contains 13 residues. Germline assignment: CDR1 PRHDT and CDR2 FYEKMQ (reference sequence). Deletions cut 8 bases from V and 2 bases from J, with 13 bases between. The CDR3 region has the DNA TGTGCCAGCGGGCAGGGGACCGCCTACGAGCAGTACTTC. This encodes CASGQGTAYEQYF.

The chain combines TRBV9 with TRBJ2-5; 9 nucleotides match TRBD2. The CDR3 spans 19 residues. V shed 2 bases, J shed 2 bases, and the junction held 16 bases outside the gene matches. Germline V gives CDR1 SGDLS, CDR2 YYNGEE. CDR3 sequence (DNA): TGTGCCAGCAGCGTCGACTCAAGTTGGGTCAGCGGGGGGCAAGAGACCCAGTACTTC. Its translation: CASSVDSSWVSGGQETQYF.

This rearrangement joins TRBV30 to TRBJ1-2; D gene uncertain. Germline loops: CDR1 GTSNPN, CDR2 SVGIG (reference sequence). The CDR3 is made up of 14 amino acids. V was trimmed by 4 bases and J by 5 bases, leaving 17 bases between them. The CDR3: CAWTRRGGSYGYTF. Here the CDR3 DNA reads TGTGCCTGGACCCGTCGTGGTGGCTCTTATGGCTACACCTTC. The whole variable domain, filled in from reference TRBV30 and TRBJ1-2, reads SQTIHQWPATLVQPVGSPLSLECTVEGTSNPNLYWYRQAAGRGLQLLFYSVGIGQISSEVPQNLSASRPQDRQFILSSKKLLLSDSGFYLCAWTRRGGSYGYTFGSGTRLTVV.

This CDR3 reads CASSYVGTGELFF. CDR3 sequence (DNA): TGTGCCAGCAGTTACGTCGGGACCGGGGAGCTGTTTTTT. The chain joins TRBV6-6 to TRBJ2-2; D ambiguous. V lost 2 bases and J lost 5, with 6 bases in between. This CDR3 comprises 13 residues. CDR1 is MNHNY and CDR2 is SVGAGI in the germline V gene (reference sequence).

The rearrangement uses TRBV5-1 and TRBJ2-7, with 7 bases fitting TRBD1. CDR1 is SGHRS and CDR2 is YFSETQ in the germline V gene. The V gene end was trimmed by 4 bases and the J gene end by 2 bases; junction bases not matched to a gene: 15. The CDR3 length is 17 residues. CDR3 region: CASSRTAGAGGTYEQYF. DNA for the CDR3: TGCGCCAGCAGCCGGACTGCTGGGGCAGGGGGAACCTACGAGCAGTACTTC.

In its sample, this clone was seen once. The V and J genes are TRBV5-1 and TRBJ2-1, with a tentative D call TRBD2 (5 bases). The ends were cut back, 0 bases at V and 6 bases at J, with 7 bases in the middle. This CDR3 is built from 13 residues. Germline values: CDR1 SGHRS, CDR2 YFSETQ. The CDR3 DNA follows: TGCGCCAGCAGCTTGGGAGGGATCAATGAGCAGTTCTTC. It is translated as CASSLGGINEQFF.

V usage is TRBV19 and J usage is TRBJ2-7; 10 positions match TRBD2. Looked up from germline, CDR1 is LNHDA and CDR2 is SQIVND (reference sequence). The CDR3 extends over 14 amino acids. Trimming took 10 bases from V and 0 from J; bases not matched to a gene: 6. The CDR3 DNA follows: TGTGCCACCGACCCTAGCGGGAGCTCCTACGAGCAGTACTTC. Protein product: CATDPSGSSYEQYF. Using reference TRBV19 and TRBJ2-7 for the parts outside the CDR3, the full variable domain is DGGITQSPKYLFRKEGQNVTLSCEQNLNHDAMYWYRQDPGQGLRLIYYSQIVNDFQKGDIAEGYSVSREKKESFPLTVTSAQKNPTAFYLCATDPSGSSYEQYFGPGTRLTVT.

The chain couples TRBV9 to TRBJ2-2; D is unclear. Trimming pared 5 bases from V and 0 bases from J, leaving 14 bases between. The CDR3 consists of 16 residues. Germline loops: CDR1 SGDLS, CDR2 YYNGEE. CDR3 DNA: TGTGCCAGCAGTCGTCCCCCCCCCGCGAACACCGGGGAGCTGTTTTTT. Protein product: CASSRPPPANTGELFF.

This sequence joins TRBV10-2 and TRBJ1-2; 7 nucleotides line up with TRBD1. J lost 0 bases, V lost 8 bases, and 3 bases had no gene match. Germline CDR1 and CDR2: WSHSY and SAAADI. This CDR3 is 13 amino acids long. The CDR3 loop is CASRDSANYGYTF. The CDR3 DNA reads as TGCGCCAGCCGGGACAGTGCTAACTATGGCTACACCTTC.

V and J are TRBV28 and TRBJ1-3; tentatively, D is TRBD1 (6 bases). Trimming removed 6 bases from V and 4 bases from J, with 16 bases in between. The CDR3 has 15 amino acids. The germline V gene has CDR1 MDHEN and CDR2 SYDVKM. CDR3 DNA: TGTGCCAGCAGCCCACAGGGAAGGGGAGGAAACACCATATATTTT. Translated: CASSPQGRGGNTIYF.